The clone carrying this TCR beta chain showed up just a few times. The target antigen is unknown. This specimen comes from a study of early T cells in non-severe SARS-CoV-2 infection. Study-wide context: Sequencing used unsorted whole-blood bulk RNA, so chains lack pairing.

Trimming removed 1 base from V and 4 bases from J; junction bases left unmatched: 20. In germline, CDR1 is SEHNR, CDR2 FQNEAQ (reference sequence). The CDR3 is 20 amino acids. Findings and caveats of the study: VDJdb matching favored anti-spike CD8 responses, missing private and CD4 specificities.

Molecules of cDNA were individually given unique molecular identifiers that were attached to them. TCRdb reanalysed the 5' RACE reads using MiXCR and keeps one entry per CDR3 protein. The sample shows tens of thousands of distinct CDR3 sequences, 5.5% to 7.5% of them seen only once. Sample: whole blood. V is TRBV7-9 and J is TRBJ1-1; 8 positions agree with TRBD1. The TCR comes from an adult who was a healthcare worker with PCR-confirmed SARS-CoV-2 infection or an uninfected control (not recorded which). The CDR3 loop reads CASSLDPPTGAGPYVTEAFF. The CDR3 nucleotides are TGTGCCAGCAGCTTAGACCCACCGACAGGGGCCGGCCCTTACGTCACTGAAGCTTTCTTT.